Listed below are T cell receptor beta chains from one sample, sequenced in a study of shared clonotypes between healthy human individuals. This table comes from immunoSEQ multiplex PCR, and its TCRdb copy is limited to in-frame clones, with some not included. Among millions of clones listed, just over 90% were seen once. Sample: naive CD4+ T cells from PBMCs. These receptors originate from a young man in good health. Some clones in this sample may be carry-over from other donors' samples. Both conserved end residues are part of each CDR3. Each record gives: V gene, J gene, D gene, clone size, CDR3 DNA, CDR3 protein. A D gene is named only where the DNA matches it firmly. Clone size is shown for a subset of rows, as once, few, many or a class of expanded clone.

v_gene: TRBV7-6
j_gene: TRBJ2-5
d_gene: TRBD1
abundance: -
CDR3nt: TGTGCCAGCAGCCCCGGGACAGGGAACGTCGAGACCCAGTACTTC
CDR3aa: CASSPGTGNVETQYF

v_gene: TRBV11-3
j_gene: TRBJ2-5
d_gene: TRBD1
abundance: -
CDR3nt: TGTGCCAGCAGCTTAGAGGGACAGGCGGGAGAGACCCAGTACTTC
CDR3aa: CASSLEGQAGETQYF

v_gene: TRBV6-6
j_gene: TRBJ2-7
d_gene: TRBD2
abundance: -
CDR3nt: TGTGCCAGCAGTCATTCCGGACTAGCGGGATCCTACGAGCAGTACTTC
CDR3aa: CASSHSGLAGSYEQYF

v_gene: TRBV11-1
j_gene: TRBJ2-7
d_gene: -
abundance: -
CDR3nt: TGTGCCAGCAGCTTAGGGACCGACTACGAGCAGTACTTC
CDR3aa: CASSLGTDYEQYF

v_gene: TRBV7-2
j_gene: TRBJ1-2
d_gene: -
abundance: once
CDR3nt: TGTGCCAGCAGATCAACAGGGTCAGATGGCTACACCTTC
CDR3aa: CASRSTGSDGYTF

v_gene: TRBV5-1
j_gene: TRBJ2-7
d_gene: -
abundance: -
CDR3nt: TGCGCCAGCAGCTTGGGCCAGATTCCGTACGAGCAGTACTTC
CDR3aa: CASSLGQIPYEQYF

v_gene: TRBV29-1
j_gene: TRBJ1-5
d_gene: -
abundance: -
CDR3nt: TGCAGCGTTGAAGGGACCGGGGGGAGCCAGCCCCAGCATTTT
CDR3aa: CSVEGTGGSQPQHF

v_gene: TRBV19
j_gene: TRBJ2-2
d_gene: TRBD2
abundance: -
CDR3nt: TGTGCCAGTACCCCGGTGGGGCTAGCGGGAGTGGTCGGGGAGCTGTTTTTT
CDR3aa: CASTPVGLAGVVGELFF

v_gene: TRBV28
j_gene: TRBJ2-7
d_gene: TRBD2
abundance: -
CDR3nt: TGTGCCAGCAGGCAAGCGGGAGGTATCTACGAGCAGTACTTC
CDR3aa: CASRQAGGIYEQYF

v_gene: TRBV18
j_gene: TRBJ1-4
d_gene: -
abundance: once
CDR3nt: TGTGCCAGCTCACCCTTCCCATTAGGCGGAAAACTGTTTTTT
CDR3aa: CASSPFPLGGKLFF

v_gene: TRBV7-3
j_gene: TRBJ2-1
d_gene: TRBD2
abundance: once
CDR3nt: TGTGCCAGCAGCTCCCAGGCCCTAGCGGGAGGGCTTAATGAGCAGTTCTTC
CDR3aa: CASSSQALAGGLNEQFF

v_gene: TRBV9
j_gene: TRBJ2-5
d_gene: -
abundance: -
CDR3nt: TGTGCCAGCACCCAAGGCCCAGGGGCTCAAGAGACCCAGTACTTC
CDR3aa: CASTQGPGAQETQYF

v_gene: TRBV6-5
j_gene: TRBJ1-1
d_gene: TRBD1
abundance: -
CDR3nt: TGTGCCAGCAGTTACTCAAACAGGGGGAAAACTGAAGCTTTCTTT
CDR3aa: CASSYSNRGKTEAFF

v_gene: TRBV9
j_gene: TRBJ2-3
d_gene: -
abundance: -
CDR3nt: TGTGCCAGCAGCGTAGCTTGGCACACAGATACGCAGTATTTT
CDR3aa: CASSVAWHTDTQYF

v_gene: TRBV4-1
j_gene: TRBJ2-7
d_gene: TRBD1
abundance: once
CDR3nt: TGCGCCAGCAGCCAACCCCCGACAGGGGTCTACGAGCAGTACTTC
CDR3aa: CASSQPPTGVYEQYF

v_gene: TRBV6-6
j_gene: TRBJ2-1
d_gene: TRBD2
abundance: -
CDR3nt: TGTGCCAGCGGGGGGGACCAATACAATGAGCAGTTCTTC
CDR3aa: CASGGDQYNEQFF

v_gene: TRBV11-1
j_gene: TRBJ2-4
d_gene: -
abundance: -
CDR3nt: TGTGCCAGCAGCTCGGGACAGGGTTTGACCGAGCGGGAGCGAGACATTCAGTACTTC
CDR3aa: CASSSGQGLTERERDIQYF

v_gene: TRBV29-1
j_gene: TRBJ1-4
d_gene: -
abundance: -
CDR3nt: TGCAGCGTTGTTGGAGGGACCGCGGCAACTAATGAAAAACTGTTTTTT
CDR3aa: CSVVGGTAATNEKLFF

v_gene: TRBV2
j_gene: TRBJ1-1
d_gene: TRBD1
abundance: -
CDR3nt: TGTGCCAGCAGAGGACAGGCGGACACTGAAGCTTTCTTT
CDR3aa: CASRGQADTEAFF

v_gene: TRBV5-1
j_gene: TRBJ1-1
d_gene: TRBD1
abundance: -
CDR3nt: TGCGCCAGCAGCGTACAGGGGGCCATGAACACTGAAGCTTTCTTT
CDR3aa: CASSVQGAMNTEAFF

v_gene: TRBV21-1
j_gene: TRBJ1-1
d_gene: -
abundance: -
CDR3nt: TGTGCCAGCAGATCGGCAGGGGCGAACACTGAAGCTTTCTTT
CDR3aa: CASRSAGANTEAFF

v_gene: TRBV7-9
j_gene: TRBJ2-7
d_gene: -
abundance: -
CDR3nt: TGTGCCAGCAGCTTAGGGCAGATGTCCTACGAGCAGTACTTC
CDR3aa: CASSLGQMSYEQYF

v_gene: TRBV7-2
j_gene: TRBJ1-5
d_gene: -
abundance: -
CDR3nt: TGTGCCAGCAGCTTAAGGTACGGTCAGCCCCAGCATTTT
CDR3aa: CASSLRYGQPQHF

v_gene: TRBV28
j_gene: TRBJ2-1
d_gene: -
abundance: once
CDR3nt: TGTGCCAGCAGTTCCCCGTCGACTCCGAGCTCCTACAATGAGCAGTTCTTC
CDR3aa: CASSSPSTPSSYNEQFF

v_gene: TRBV7-2
j_gene: TRBJ2-1
d_gene: TRBD2
abundance: -
CDR3nt: TGTGCCAGCAGCCGATCCGGGACTAGCTACAATGAGCAGTTCTTC
CDR3aa: CASSRSGTSYNEQFF

v_gene: TRBV5-8
j_gene: TRBJ2-5
d_gene: -
abundance: -
CDR3nt: TGTGCCAGCAGCTTGGTCGGGCGGGAGACCCAGTACTTC
CDR3aa: CASSLVGRETQYF

v_gene: TRBV11-2
j_gene: TRBJ1-1
d_gene: -
abundance: -
CDR3nt: TGTGCCAGCAGCTTCCGTAGGGCAGGCATGAACACTGAAGCTTTCTTT
CDR3aa: CASSFRRAGMNTEAFF

v_gene: TRBV4-3
j_gene: TRBJ1-2
d_gene: -
abundance: -
CDR3nt: TGCGCCAGCAGCACGGGGGGCGGCTATGGCTACACCTTC
CDR3aa: CASSTGGGYGYTF

v_gene: TRBV18
j_gene: TRBJ2-7
d_gene: -
abundance: -
CDR3nt: TGTGCCAGCTCACCTGACCGTTACGAGCAGTACTTC
CDR3aa: CASSPDRYEQYF

v_gene: TRBV27
j_gene: TRBJ1-1
d_gene: -
abundance: -
CDR3nt: TGTGCCAGCAGTTTACATGGGGCAGGCGCTGAAGCTTTCTTT
CDR3aa: CASSLHGAGAEAFF

v_gene: TRBV30
j_gene: TRBJ2-7
d_gene: -
abundance: -
CDR3nt: TGTGCCTGGAGTGTAATAGAATTCCACGAGCAGTACTTC
CDR3aa: CAWSVIEFHEQYF

v_gene: TRBV7-9
j_gene: TRBJ2-7
d_gene: TRBD1
abundance: -
CDR3nt: TGTGCCAGCAGCGCACGGGACAGGGGAATGCGGGAGCAGTACTTC
CDR3aa: CASSARDRGMREQYF

v_gene: TRBV29-1
j_gene: TRBJ1-1
d_gene: -
abundance: few
CDR3nt: TGCAGCGGTTTCAAGACAGCGAACACTGAAGCTTTCTTT
CDR3aa: CSGFKTANTEAFF

v_gene: TRBV4-1
j_gene: TRBJ2-4
d_gene: TRBD2
abundance: -
CDR3nt: TGCGCCAGCAGCCCCGGACTAGCGGGAGGGCTAGCCAAAAACATTCAGTACTTC
CDR3aa: CASSPGLAGGLAKNIQYF

v_gene: TRBV5-4
j_gene: TRBJ2-7
d_gene: -
abundance: -
CDR3nt: TGTGCCAGCAGCCTAGACCCGAGCTCCTACGAGCAGTACTTC
CDR3aa: CASSLDPSSYEQYF

v_gene: TRBV28
j_gene: TRBJ2-3
d_gene: TRBD2
abundance: -
CDR3nt: TGTGCCACCCCCGGGGGGGAGAAAGATACGCAGTATTTT
CDR3aa: CATPGGEKDTQYF

v_gene: TRBV5-4
j_gene: TRBJ2-1
d_gene: -
abundance: -
CDR3nt: TGTGCCAGCAGCTTGGTCCAGGCCACCTACAATGAGCAGTTCTTC
CDR3aa: CASSLVQATYNEQFF

v_gene: TRBV18
j_gene: TRBJ2-1
d_gene: -
abundance: -
CDR3nt: TGTGCCAGCTCAAACCGGGACCTCCTTATCTATGAGCAGTTCTTC
CDR3aa: CASSNRDLLIYEQFF

v_gene: TRBV6-5
j_gene: TRBJ1-5
d_gene: -
abundance: -
CDR3nt: TGTGCCAGCAGTTATCTAGTGCCCGCGGGTAATCAGCCCCAGCATTTT
CDR3aa: CASSYLVPAGNQPQHF

v_gene: TRBV11-1
j_gene: TRBJ1-5
d_gene: -
abundance: -
CDR3nt: TGTGCCAGCATTTCAGGAAATCAGCCCCAGCATTTT
CDR3aa: CASISGNQPQHF

v_gene: TRBV15
j_gene: TRBJ1-2
d_gene: -
abundance: -
CDR3nt: TGTGCCACCAGCAGAGCGGGGGGCCTTGGCTACACCTTC
CDR3aa: CATSRAGGLGYTF

v_gene: TRBV19
j_gene: TRBJ1-5
d_gene: TRBD1
abundance: -
CDR3nt: TGTGCCACTAAAAGACAGGGGGATGCCTATCAGCCCCAGCATTTT
CDR3aa: CATKRQGDAYQPQHF

v_gene: TRBV27
j_gene: TRBJ2-7
d_gene: TRBD2
abundance: -
CDR3nt: TGTGCCAGCAGTTTTAAGCACAGGCTGGGGGGGGGCGAGCAGTACTTC
CDR3aa: CASSFKHRLGGGEQYF

v_gene: TRBV30
j_gene: TRBJ2-7
d_gene: -
abundance: -
CDR3nt: TGTGCCTGGAGCCGGGCCCCAGGACGGCTGTACGAGCAGTACTTC
CDR3aa: CAWSRAPGRLYEQYF

v_gene: TRBV27
j_gene: TRBJ2-1
d_gene: -
abundance: once
CDR3nt: TGTGCCAGCAGTTTGGATAGATCCTACAATGAGCAGTTCTTC
CDR3aa: CASSLDRSYNEQFF

v_gene: TRBV9
j_gene: TRBJ2-1
d_gene: TRBD2
abundance: -
CDR3nt: TGTGCCAGCAGCGTACTAGCGGGAGGGCCTGGCTCCTACAATGAGCAGTTCTTC
CDR3aa: CASSVLAGGPGSYNEQFF

v_gene: TRBV7-9
j_gene: TRBJ2-5
d_gene: -
abundance: -
CDR3nt: TGTGCCAGCAGCTTAGGTCGGCCGTTGAGTGAGACCCAGTACTTC
CDR3aa: CASSLGRPLSETQYF

v_gene: TRBV6-1
j_gene: TRBJ1-2
d_gene: TRBD1
abundance: -
CDR3nt: TGTGCCAGCAGTCAGCGACAGGGGGTTTTTGGCTACACCTTC
CDR3aa: CASSQRQGVFGYTF

v_gene: TRBV6-5
j_gene: TRBJ2-7
d_gene: -
abundance: once
CDR3nt: TGTGCCAGCACCCCTAACCCGGTAGGCTACGAGCAGTACTTC
CDR3aa: CASTPNPVGYEQYF

v_gene: TRBV7-8
j_gene: TRBJ2-1
d_gene: TRBD1
abundance: -
CDR3nt: TGTGCCAGCAGCTTCGAGAGGGACAGCTACAATGAGCAGTTCTTC
CDR3aa: CASSFERDSYNEQFF

v_gene: TRBV6-5
j_gene: TRBJ2-3
d_gene: -
abundance: once
CDR3nt: TGTGCCAGCAGACTAGCCGACGATCGAGATACGCAGTATTTT
CDR3aa: CASRLADDRDTQYF

v_gene: TRBV6-5
j_gene: TRBJ2-5
d_gene: -
abundance: -
CDR3nt: TGTGCCAGCCGTCGGACTTTCCAAGAGACCCAGTACTTC
CDR3aa: CASRRTFQETQYF

v_gene: TRBV30
j_gene: TRBJ1-2
d_gene: -
abundance: once
CDR3nt: TGTGCCTGGAGTGTAAGCAGGGGTGAATGGCTATGGGGCTACACCTTC
CDR3aa: CAWSVSRGEWLWGYTF

v_gene: TRBV28
j_gene: TRBJ2-7
d_gene: -
abundance: -
CDR3nt: TGTGCCAGCAGTTTCCGGACACCCCCCGAGCAGTACTTC
CDR3aa: CASSFRTPPEQYF

v_gene: TRBV10-3
j_gene: TRBJ1-4
d_gene: -
abundance: -
CDR3nt: TGTGCCATCCTTTCTAATGAAAAACTGTTTTTT
CDR3aa: CAILSNEKLFF

v_gene: TRBV28
j_gene: TRBJ2-3
d_gene: -
abundance: once
CDR3nt: TGTGCCAGCAGACCCCCCGGCAGGACCCTCACAGATACGCAGTATTTT
CDR3aa: CASRPPGRTLTDTQYF

v_gene: TRBV5-5
j_gene: TRBJ1-1
d_gene: -
abundance: -
CDR3nt: TGTGCCAGCAGCCCCTCTCCGGGGCGGCACACTGAAGCTTTCTTT
CDR3aa: CASSPSPGRHTEAFF

v_gene: TRBV7-2
j_gene: TRBJ1-2
d_gene: -
abundance: -
CDR3nt: TGTGCCAGCAGCCAACGGACCAGCTATGGCTACACCTTC
CDR3aa: CASSQRTSYGYTF

v_gene: TRBV2
j_gene: TRBJ2-7
d_gene: TRBD2
abundance: -
CDR3nt: TGTGCCAGCAGACCCACCCGGGGCGGGAGGACGTACGAGCAGTACTTC
CDR3aa: CASRPTRGGRTYEQYF